This T cell receptor beta chain was captured in a study of identical twins. This CDR3 has 15 residues. V was clipped by 7 bases and J by 1 base; unmatched bases: 9. The germline CDR1 and CDR2 sequences are SGHTA and FQGNSA. MiXCR, run by TCRdb on the 5' RACE reads, gives a single entry per CDR3 protein. The sample consists of 500,000 to 550,000 distinct CDR3 sequences, less than 25% of them appearing once. These same data were also listed under a study on T cells expressing NK-cell markers.

The clonotype originates from a woman under 30 in good health. The J gene is TRBJ1-1, the V gene TRBV7-2, with 7 bases matching TRBD1. Source material: CD4+ T cells sorted from blood. The DNA of the CDR3 is TGTGCCAGCACCCTGACAGGGACGTCGAACACTGAAGCTTTCTTT. It encodes CASTLTGTSNTEAFF.